This T cell receptor (beta chain) was captured by sequencing in a study of blood T cells in healthy people across ages. Then a second PCR, running roughly 7 to 11 cycles, was carried out with a sample-barcoded 5' primer and a J-beta primer mix. Each CDR3 protein is one row after TCRdb ran MiXCR on the 5' RACE reads. The sample includes about 720,000 distinct CDR3 sequences, 20% to 30% of them seen just once. The trim removed 6 bases at V and 0 bases at J, leaving 5 bases unmatched. CDR3 length equals 16 residues. Germline CDR1 and CDR2: SNHLY and FYNNEI. The same specimen was also included in a second study, on T cells of mothers and their children.

Input material: blood. The sequence came from a boy between 10 and 17 years old in good health. The V call is TRBV2, the J call TRBJ1-6; TRBD1 matches at 7 bases. CDR3 sequence reads: CASRRDRDSYNSPLHF. The CDR3 DNA reads as TGTGCCAGCAGGAGGGACAGAGACTCCTATAATTCACCCCTCCACTTT.